Listed here are 5 T cell receptor beta chains from one sample, sequenced in a study of T cells in Graves' hyperthyroidism and ophthalmopathy. Amplified regions were TCR beta CDR3 sequences from RNA transcripts. The HTBI primer set served for first-round RT-PCR of the TCR CDR3. TCRdb reprocessed the multiplex PCR reads with MiXCR, giving one entry per CDR3 protein. The top ten clones hold around 47% of a sample with a few hundred thousand distinct CDR3 sequences, 18% of them seen once. Sequenced sample: blood. The receptor source for this set is a woman in her 50s with Graves' hyperthyroidism.

This clonotype came up many times. The chain employs TRBV30 and TRBJ1-5; no reliable D call. V dropped 4 bases and J dropped 0 bases, with 13 bases sitting between them. Germline CDR1 and CDR2: GTSNPN and SVGIG (reference sequence). This CDR3 spans 15 amino acids. The CDR3 DNA reads TGTGCCTGGACCGCGGGCGCGGGTAGCAATCAGCCCCAGCATTTT. Translation: CAWTAGAGSNQPQHF.

This clonotype was seen ten or more times. The rearrangement uses TRBV12-3 or TRBV12-4 and TRBJ2-7; 7 bases match TRBD2. The CDR3 consists of 14 residues. The J segment lost 2 bases and the V segment lost 3 bases, leaving 4 bases of the junction unmatched. The DNA of the CDR3 is TGTGCCAGCAGTTTGGGGACTACTCCCTACGAGCAGTACTTC. Its translation: CASSLGTTPYEQYF.

The chain couples TRBV6-1 to TRBJ1-4; TRBD1 matches 8 bases. CDR1 is MNHNS, CDR2 SASEGT, per germline. This CDR3 spans 14 amino acids. J lost 4 bases, V lost 6 bases, and 4 bases had no gene match. CDR3 loop: CASRLTGVNEKLFF. The CDR3 nucleotides are TGTGCCAGCAGATTGACAGGGGTTAATGAAAAACTGTTTTTT.

The rearrangement uses TRBV20-1 and TRBJ2-7, with D possibly being TRBD2 (6 bases). The V end was cut by 7 bases, the J end by 7 bases, with 14 bases between. CDR1 is DFQATT and CDR2 is SNEGSKA in the germline V gene (reference sequence). This CDR3 spans 11 amino acids. The CDR3 loop reads CSVEGSGEQYF. CDR3 coding DNA: TGCAGTGTGGAGGGGAGCGGGGAGCAGTACTTC.

The chain joins TRBV7-3 to TRBJ2-3; TRBD2 might be the D (6 bases). Germline CDR1 and CDR2: SGHTA and FQGTGA. CDR3 length: 14 amino acids. Trimming took off 11 bases at V and 2 bases at J, with 17 bases between the two ends. Here the CDR3 reads CAGLGRGYTDTQYF. In DNA, the CDR3 is TGTGCCGGTCTGGGTCGGGGGTACACAGATACGCAGTATTTT.